This entry is about one T cell receptor beta chain. This entry is derived from a study of PD-L1 blockade in urothelial cancer. Across the study: Males with bladder-origin urothelial cancer made up about 85% of the roughly 29 patients. Blood drawn 3 weeks (second dose) and 6 weeks after treatment start was analyzed.

This CDR3 spans 13 amino acids. Germline CDR1 reads MNHNS; CDR2 reads SASEGT. The ends were cut back, 4 bases at V and 3 bases at J, with 7 bases in the middle. Locally advanced or metastatic urothelial carcinoma was present in patients. The templates were synthetic TCR analogs, and they were spiked into each PCR. The protocol was immunoSEQ multiplex PCR, while the TCRdb copy is restricted to in-frame clones and leaves out a portion. The table includes tens of thousands of clones, about 89% detected once. Sequenced material: PBMCs, taken around atezolizumab (anti-PD-L1) treatment. The gene calls are TRBV6-1 and TRBJ1-5; the D gene is possibly TRBD1 (5 bases). The clonotype was recovered from a man aged 55 to 70 with urothelial cancer. CDR3 DNA sequence: TGTGCCAGCAGTGCAGGGTACAATCAGCCCCAGCATTTT. Its protein is CASSAGYNQPQHF.